This T cell receptor (beta chain) is drawn from a study of graft-versus-host responses after intestinal transplantation. Points from the study as a whole: In recipient marrow, GvH clones were found, and some appeared first in ileum or blood.

The CDR3 sequence is 17 residues long. Germline values: CDR1 SGHAT, CDR2 FQDESV (reference sequence). Trimming took 5 bases from V and 0 from J, leaving 14 bases between them. Only in-frame clones appear in the TCRdb table, and some are missing; sequencing was by immunoSEQ multiplex PCR. The data hold roughly 90,000 clones, with about 93% observed a single time. A note on this clone: Antigen: not known.

The receptor was derived from a human donor who received an intestinal transplant. The rearrangement joins TRBV11-1 to TRBJ2-6, with D perhaps matching TRBD2 (6 bases). The sample consisted of unstimulated CD8+ T cells sorted from spleen or lymph node cells, taken before intestinal transplant. For the CDR3, the DNA is TGTGCCAGCAGCCTCCCCCGGCGGGGCTCTGGGGCCAACGTCCTGACTTTC. Translating gives CASSLPRRGSGANVLTF. Using reference TRBV11-1 and TRBJ2-6 for the parts outside the CDR3, the full variable domain is EAEVAQSPRYKITEKSQAVAFWCDPISGHATLYWYRQILGQGPELLVQFQDESVVDDSQLPKDRFSAERLKGVDSTLKIQPAELGDSAMYLCASSLPRRGSGANVLTFGAGSRLTVL.